This T cell receptor beta chain comes out of a study of Ad26.COV2.S vaccination and SARS-CoV-2 variants (dated by TCRdb to 2020 to 2023). Context from the whole study: Vaccine-arm donors came from COV1001, a multicentre, randomized, double-blind, placebo-controlled phase I-IIa trial of Ad26.COV2.S in healthy adults. Ad26.COV2.S was administered intramuscularly at a dose of 5x10^10 or 1x10^11 viral particles, either as one shot or as two shots given 56 days apart. TCRbeta repertoire sequencing served as the tool for gauging how specific and how broad the SARS-CoV-2-reactive T cell receptors were following Ad26.COV2.S vaccination. A total of 32 samples were included in the TCR-sequenced set, comprising about 20 Ad26.COV2.S vaccine recipients, 5 placebo recipients and 8 SARS-CoV-2 convalescent individuals. Trial participants were randomized into five groups of five: low-dose or high-dose Ad26.COV2.S given once or twice, or placebo on both occasions. Blinding of investigators to trial group allocation was maintained during experiments and outcome assessment. Points the paper makes about the study in general: The authors noted that the TCR breadth and depth analyses may have underestimated total T cell responses. The study lacked the statistical power to compare responses across vaccine doses or regimens. Non-spike TCR breadth was comparable between vaccine and placebo recipients, consistent with the vaccine containing only spike. Compared with placebo recipients, Ad26.COV2.S recipients showed higher spike-specific TCR breadth (P = 0.0014). After vaccination, spike-specific CD8+ and CD4+ T cell responses were reported to show substantial breadth.

CDR1 and CDR2 (LNHDA, SQIVND) derive from the germline V gene (reference sequence). The V end gives up 3 bases and the J end 3 bases, leaving 9 bases in the junction not matched to a gene. Taken from cysteine to phenylalanine, the CDR3 has 16 residues. Solely the CDR3 DNA is kept, with 48 bases framed from the first base. Sample treatment or condition, as interpreted from the label and publication: about 20 received Ad26.COV2.S at low or high dose, single or two shots; five or six received placebo; per-sample allocation not given. Repertoires of vaccine and placebo recipients were sequenced from samples collected on day 63 after the first injection. In Cohort 1b, about two dozen adults aged 18-55 years were enrolled at a single site in Boston, USA, between 29 July and 7 August 2020. Ad26.COV2.S consisted of a replication-incompetent adenovirus type 26 vector by which a prefusion-stabilized SARS-CoV-2 spike protein from the original Wuhan strain was expressed.

The immunoSEQ Assay was the method used to sequence TCRbeta CDR3 regions. After extraction, genomic DNA underwent amplification by bias-controlled multiplex PCR, followed by high-throughput sequencing. The paper's processing steps were these. To quantify the absolute abundance of every unique TCRbeta CDR3 region, sequences were collapsed and filtered. T cell fraction was estimated by normalizing TCRbeta template counts to usable DNA, which was measured by amplifying reference genes present in all nucleated cells. Repertoire TCRs were annotated as SARS-CoV-2-specific when V gene, CDR3 amino acid sequence and J gene were exactly matched to a known reactive TCR set. The reference SARS-CoV-2 TCR set was obtained from MIRA and was filtered for enrichment in COVID-19-positive ImmuneCODE repertoires, whereby public or cross-reactive TCRs were removed. Using the MIRA antigens, annotated TCRs were further analysed by specific ORF or by position within an ORF. Depth was the summed frequency of annotated unique rearrangements, while breadth was defined as annotated unique rearrangements over total unique productive rearrangements. Two-sided Wilcoxon rank-sum tests were used to compare TCR breadth between groups. TCRdb limited this immuneACCESS table to in-frame rearrangements with V and J called. A share of clones is missing; checked studies link under half to unresolved V genes, and the rest is unexplained. V and J calls and clone size are those listed in that table; D and trimming were worked out from the DNA. The sample contains about 350,000 clones, about 85% of them found a single time. Together, the top ten hold 3% to 4% of the sample.

Of note for this clone: This clone's antigen is unknown. Within one base of it there is no much larger clone, and no base qualities were kept.

Sequenced material: peripheral blood, taken in a trial of Ad26.COV2.S vaccine versus placebo. This sequence originates from a person aged 18-65 years who received the Ad26.COV2.S COVID-19 vaccine or a placebo. Recombination connected TRBV19 to TRBJ2-7; 9 bases in the junction line up with TRBD1. The DNA sequence is given as TGTGCCAGTAGTATTAAGGGGACAGGGATGAACTACGAGCAGTACTTC. Its protein reads: CASSIKGTGMNYEQYF.